This paragraph reports one TCR beta chain. Sequencing used immunoSEQ multiplex PCR; TCRdb keeps in-frame clones, though not all of them. The sample consists of 90,000 to 150,000 clones, approximately 90% of them appearing once. Germline values: CDR1 MNHEY, CDR2 SVGAGI. This CDR3 is built from 12 residues. V was trimmed by 8 bases and J by 9 bases, leaving 16 bases between them. This sample is part of a study of blood T cell repertoires in COVID-19. This receptor was obtained from an older man with active or convalescent COVID-19. Sequenced material: peripheral blood. The V and J genes are TRBV6-5 and TRBJ1-1; D is perhaps TRBD1 (6 bases). This chain's CDR3 is CASLNREGKAFF. CDR3 DNA: TGTGCCAGCCTGAACAGGGAAGGTAAAGCTTTCTTT.